Here is one T cell receptor (beta chain) with its context. Investigators merged groups given second doses at roughly 4 or roughly 12 weeks. Generated by immunoSEQ multiplex PCR, the TCRdb table keeps only in-frame clones and is missing some. The repertoire has 100,000 or so clones, 80% to 90% of them found once; the top ten carry roughly 10%. The CDR3 is 13 residues long. V was cut by 8 bases and J by 7 bases, with 17 bases left in between. The germline V gene encodes CDR1 MDHEN and CDR2 SYDVKM. The sample comes from a study of T cell responses to AZD1222 COVID-19 vaccine. Sequencing used peripheral blood, obtained 28 days after the second AZD1222 dose. The sequence was obtained from an adult who received the AZD1222 COVID-19 vaccine. The J gene is TRBJ1-1, the V gene TRBV28, with TRBD1 as a possible D gene (6 bases). The CDR3 loop is CASGEGGRNEAFF. Written as DNA, the CDR3 is TGTGCCAGCGGGGAGGGGGGTCGGAATGAAGCTTTCTTT.